This is a list of T cell receptor beta chains from one sample in a study of T cells in Graves' hyperthyroidism and ophthalmopathy. TCRdb re-derived calls from the multiplex PCR reads in MiXCR, one entry per CDR3 protein. This table holds about 640,000 distinct CDR3 sequences, 20% to 25% found once. Sequencing was performed on blood. All receptors derive from a man in his thirties or forties with Graves' ophthalmopathy. Each CDR3 is given with its conserved first and last residue. D genes are given only for firm matches.

len | d_gene | v_gene | CDR3aa
14 | . | TRBV10-3 | CAIKTGTNDETQYF
15 | . | TRBV6-1 | CASSERGANTGELFF
15 | . | TRBV27 | CASRNTGFAQETQYF
16 | TRBD1 | TRBV4-1 | CASSQVSQSSGGEQFF
16 | . | TRBV4-1 | CASSQDRRTSDQPQHF
14 | . | TRBV12-3/TRBV12-4 | CASSLEPLYNEQFF
15 | TRBD2 | TRBV11-2 | CASTEMDGRGETQYF
15 | TRBD2 | TRBV30 | CAWSGLAGGPDTQYF
13 | TRBD2 | TRBV20-1 | CSASGRAWETQYF
15 | TRBD1 | TRBV6-1 | CASRTRGTGKETQYF
15 | . | TRBV15 | CATSADGLSGNTIYF
14 | . | TRBV2 | CASSDLPAQETQYF
14 | TRBD2 | TRBV20-1 | CSAPHEAGKNEQFF
16 | TRBD2 | TRBV11-2 | CASSLGGLAGPLQQYF
13 | . | TRBV6-1 | CASSRTAPNPQYF
16 | TRBD2 | TRBV20-1 | CSARGSTSGSLETQYF
16 | TRBD2 | TRBV27 | CASISLASGATYEQYF
15 | TRBD1 | TRBV28 | CASSPWGQGADTQYF
18 | TRBD2 | TRBV10-2 | CASSEGLAGGYPTYEQYF
13 | . | TRBV29-1 | CSVVLEWSYEQYF
16 | TRBD2 | TRBV5-1 | CASSSGTSGFTDTQYF
15 | . | TRBV9 | CASSVEGDSNQPQHF
15 | . | TRBV19 | CASRIRRESNQPQHF
13 | . | TRBV11-2 | CASSLGGLYGYTF